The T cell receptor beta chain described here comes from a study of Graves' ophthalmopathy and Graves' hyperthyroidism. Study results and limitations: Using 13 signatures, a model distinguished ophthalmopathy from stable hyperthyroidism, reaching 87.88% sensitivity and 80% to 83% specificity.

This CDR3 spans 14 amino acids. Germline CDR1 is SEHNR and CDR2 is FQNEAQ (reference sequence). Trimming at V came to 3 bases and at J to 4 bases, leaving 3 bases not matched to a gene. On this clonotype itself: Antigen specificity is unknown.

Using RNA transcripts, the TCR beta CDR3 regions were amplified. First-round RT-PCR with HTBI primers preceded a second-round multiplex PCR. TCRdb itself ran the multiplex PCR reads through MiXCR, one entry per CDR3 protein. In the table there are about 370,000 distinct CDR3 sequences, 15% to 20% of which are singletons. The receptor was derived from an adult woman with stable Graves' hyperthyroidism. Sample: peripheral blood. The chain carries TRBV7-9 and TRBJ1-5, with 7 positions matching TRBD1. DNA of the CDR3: TGTGCCAGCAGCTTTACAGGGGTTAATCAGCCCCAGCATTTT. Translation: CASSFTGVNQPQHF.